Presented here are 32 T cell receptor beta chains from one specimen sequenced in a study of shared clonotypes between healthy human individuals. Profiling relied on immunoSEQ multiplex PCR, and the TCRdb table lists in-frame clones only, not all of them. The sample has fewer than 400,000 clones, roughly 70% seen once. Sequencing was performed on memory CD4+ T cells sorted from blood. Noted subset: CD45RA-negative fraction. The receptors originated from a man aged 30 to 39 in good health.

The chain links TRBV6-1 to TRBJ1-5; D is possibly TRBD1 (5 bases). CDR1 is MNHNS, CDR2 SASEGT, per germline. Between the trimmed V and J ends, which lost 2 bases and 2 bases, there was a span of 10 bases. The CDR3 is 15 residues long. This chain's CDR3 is CASSEMGVGNQPQHF. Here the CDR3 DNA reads TGTGCCAGCAGTGAAATGGGGGTTGGCAATCAGCCCCAGCATTTT.

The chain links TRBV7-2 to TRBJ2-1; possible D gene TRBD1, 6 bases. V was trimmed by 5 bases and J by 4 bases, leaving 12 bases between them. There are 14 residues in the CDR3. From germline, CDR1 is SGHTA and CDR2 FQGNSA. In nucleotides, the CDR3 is TGTGCCAGCAGCCCAGGGGCTAGATACAATGAGCAGTTCTTC. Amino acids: CASSPGARYNEQFF.

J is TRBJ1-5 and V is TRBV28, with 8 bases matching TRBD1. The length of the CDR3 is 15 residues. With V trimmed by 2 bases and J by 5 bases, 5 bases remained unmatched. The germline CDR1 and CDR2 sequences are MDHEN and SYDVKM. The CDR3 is CASSLARDRYQPQHF. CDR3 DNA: TGTGCCAGCAGTTTAGCCCGGGACAGGTATCAGCCCCAGCATTTT.

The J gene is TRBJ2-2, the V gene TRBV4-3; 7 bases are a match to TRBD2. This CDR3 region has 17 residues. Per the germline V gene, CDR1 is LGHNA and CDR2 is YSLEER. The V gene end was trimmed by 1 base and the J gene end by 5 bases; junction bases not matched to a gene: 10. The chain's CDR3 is CASSQVFGYGRTGELFF. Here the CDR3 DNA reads TGCGCCAGCAGCCAAGTTTTCGGGTACGGGAGGACCGGGGAGCTGTTTTTT.

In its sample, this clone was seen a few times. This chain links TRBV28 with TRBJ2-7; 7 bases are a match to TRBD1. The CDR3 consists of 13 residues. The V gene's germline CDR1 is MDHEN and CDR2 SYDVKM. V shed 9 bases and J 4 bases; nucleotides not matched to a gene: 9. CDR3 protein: CASKTGTIYEQYF. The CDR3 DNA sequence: TGTGCCAGTAAGACAGGGACGATTTACGAGCAGTACTTC.

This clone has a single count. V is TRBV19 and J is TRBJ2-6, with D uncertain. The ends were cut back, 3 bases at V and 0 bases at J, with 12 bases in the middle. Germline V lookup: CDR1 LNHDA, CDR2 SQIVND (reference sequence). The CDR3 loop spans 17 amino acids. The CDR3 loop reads CASSMKGSHSGANVLTF. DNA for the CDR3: TGTGCCAGTAGTATGAAAGGGTCTCACTCTGGGGCCAACGTCCTGACTTTC.

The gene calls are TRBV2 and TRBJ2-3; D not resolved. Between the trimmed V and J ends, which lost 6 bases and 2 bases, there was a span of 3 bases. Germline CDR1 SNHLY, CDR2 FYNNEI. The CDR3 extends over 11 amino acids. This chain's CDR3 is CASRDTDTQYF. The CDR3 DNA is TGTGCCAGCAGGGACACAGATACGCAGTATTTT. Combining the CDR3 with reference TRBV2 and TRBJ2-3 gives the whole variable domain EPEVTQTPSHQVTQMGQEVILRCVPISNHLYFYWYRQILGQKVEFLVSFYNNEISEKSEIFDDQFSVERPDGSNFTLKIRSTKLEDSAMYFCASRDTDTQYFGPGTRLTVL.

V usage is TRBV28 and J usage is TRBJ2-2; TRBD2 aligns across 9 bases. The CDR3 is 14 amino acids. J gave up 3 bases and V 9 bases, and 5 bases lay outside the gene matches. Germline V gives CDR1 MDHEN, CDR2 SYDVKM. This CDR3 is CASFLAGYTGELFF. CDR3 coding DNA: TGTGCCAGTTTCCTAGCGGGGTACACCGGGGAGCTGTTTTTT.

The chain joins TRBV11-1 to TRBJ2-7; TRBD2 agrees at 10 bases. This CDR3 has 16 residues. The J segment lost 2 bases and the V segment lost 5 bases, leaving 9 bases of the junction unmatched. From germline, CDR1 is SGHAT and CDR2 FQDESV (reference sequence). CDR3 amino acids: CASSARGLAPAYEQYF. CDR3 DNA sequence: TGTGCCAGCAGCGCCAGGGGACTAGCGCCGGCCTACGAGCAGTACTTC.

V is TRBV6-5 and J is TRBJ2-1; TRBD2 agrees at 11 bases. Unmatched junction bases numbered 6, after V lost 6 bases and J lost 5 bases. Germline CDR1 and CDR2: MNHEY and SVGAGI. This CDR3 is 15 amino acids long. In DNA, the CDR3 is TGTGCCAGCAGAGCCGGGACTAGCGGCCACAATGAGCAGTTCTTC. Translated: CASRAGTSGHNEQFF.

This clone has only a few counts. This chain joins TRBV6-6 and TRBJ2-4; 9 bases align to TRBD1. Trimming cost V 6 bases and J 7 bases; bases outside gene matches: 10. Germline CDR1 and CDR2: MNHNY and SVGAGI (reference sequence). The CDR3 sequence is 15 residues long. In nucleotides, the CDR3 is TGTGCCAGCAGCCATGGGACAGGGAGTATTAACATTCAGTACTTC. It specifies CASSHGTGSINIQYF.

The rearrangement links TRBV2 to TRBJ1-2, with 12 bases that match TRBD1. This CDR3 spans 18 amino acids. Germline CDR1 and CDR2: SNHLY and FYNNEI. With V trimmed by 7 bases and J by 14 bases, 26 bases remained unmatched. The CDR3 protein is CASTALGTGGADLPQTTF. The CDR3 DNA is TGTGCCAGCACCGCACTTGGGACAGGGGGCGCGGATTTACCGCAGACAACCTTC.

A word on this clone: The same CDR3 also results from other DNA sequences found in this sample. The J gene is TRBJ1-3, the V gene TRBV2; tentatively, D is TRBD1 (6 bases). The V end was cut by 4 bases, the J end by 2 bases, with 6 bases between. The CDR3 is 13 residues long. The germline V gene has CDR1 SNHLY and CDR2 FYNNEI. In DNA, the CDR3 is TGTGCCAGCAGTGGACAGGCTGGAAACACCATATATTTT. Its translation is CASSGQAGNTIYF. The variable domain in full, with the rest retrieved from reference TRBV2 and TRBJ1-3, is EPEVTQTPSHQVTQMGQEVILRCVPISNHLYFYWYRQILGQKVEFLVSFYNNEISEKSEIFDDQFSVERPDGSNFTLKIRSTKLEDSAMYFCASSGQAGNTIYFGEGSWLTVV.

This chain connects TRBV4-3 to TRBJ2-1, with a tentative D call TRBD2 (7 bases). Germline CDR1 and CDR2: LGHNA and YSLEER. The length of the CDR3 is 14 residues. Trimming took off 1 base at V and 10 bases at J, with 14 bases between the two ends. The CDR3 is CASSQAGGGSEQFF. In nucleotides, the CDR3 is TGCGCCAGCAGCCAAGCTGGCGGGGGCAGCGAGCAGTTCTTC.

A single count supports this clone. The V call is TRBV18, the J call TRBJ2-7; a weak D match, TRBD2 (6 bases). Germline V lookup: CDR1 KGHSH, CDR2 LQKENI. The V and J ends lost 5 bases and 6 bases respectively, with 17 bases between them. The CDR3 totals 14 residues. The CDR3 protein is CASSGGAGRSEQYF. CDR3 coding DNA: TGTGCCAGCTCAGGAGGAGCGGGCCGAAGCGAGCAGTACTTC.

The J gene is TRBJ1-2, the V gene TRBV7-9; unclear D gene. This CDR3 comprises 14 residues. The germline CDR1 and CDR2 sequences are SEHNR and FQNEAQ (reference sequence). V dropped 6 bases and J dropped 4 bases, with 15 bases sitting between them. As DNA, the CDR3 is TGTGCCAGCAGTTCGGAGGGTTCCGGCTATGGCTACACCTTC. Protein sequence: CASSSEGSGYGYTF.

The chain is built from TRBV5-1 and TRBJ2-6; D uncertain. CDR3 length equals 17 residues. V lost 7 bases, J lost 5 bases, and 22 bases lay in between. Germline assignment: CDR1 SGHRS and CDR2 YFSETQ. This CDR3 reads CASLVYGSQSRANVLTF. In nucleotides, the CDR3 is TGCGCCAGCTTAGTGTACGGTTCACAAAGTCGGGCCAACGTCCTGACTTTC.

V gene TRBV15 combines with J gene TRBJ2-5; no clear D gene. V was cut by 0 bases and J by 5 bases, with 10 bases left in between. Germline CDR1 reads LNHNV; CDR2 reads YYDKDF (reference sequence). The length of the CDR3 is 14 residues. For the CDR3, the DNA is TGTGCCACCAGCAGAGATCACCATCACGAGACCCAGTACTTC. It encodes CATSRDHHHETQYF.

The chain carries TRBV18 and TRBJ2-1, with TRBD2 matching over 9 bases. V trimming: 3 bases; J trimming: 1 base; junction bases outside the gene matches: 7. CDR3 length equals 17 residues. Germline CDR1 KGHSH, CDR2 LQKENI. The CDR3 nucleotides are TGTGCCAGCTCACCCGCCTTAGCGGGAGTTTCCTACAATGAGCAGTTCTTC. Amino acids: CASSPALAGVSYNEQFF.

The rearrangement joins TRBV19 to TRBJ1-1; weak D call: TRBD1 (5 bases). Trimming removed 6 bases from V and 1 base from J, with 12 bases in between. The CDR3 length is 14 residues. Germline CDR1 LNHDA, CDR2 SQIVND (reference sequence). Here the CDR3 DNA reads TGTGCCAGTAGCCCCCCTGGGGCGAACACTGAAGCTTTCTTT. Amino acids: CASSPPGANTEAFF.

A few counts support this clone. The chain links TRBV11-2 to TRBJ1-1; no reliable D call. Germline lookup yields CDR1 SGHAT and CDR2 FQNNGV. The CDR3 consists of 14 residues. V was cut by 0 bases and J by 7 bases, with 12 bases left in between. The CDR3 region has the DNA TGTGCCAGCAGCTTAGATCTTGGGCAGCTTGAAGCTTTCTTT. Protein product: CASSLDLGQLEAFF.

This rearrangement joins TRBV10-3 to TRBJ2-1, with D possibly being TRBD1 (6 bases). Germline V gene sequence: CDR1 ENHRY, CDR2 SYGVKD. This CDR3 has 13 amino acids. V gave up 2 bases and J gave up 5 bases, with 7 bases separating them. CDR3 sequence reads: CAISERQDNEQFF. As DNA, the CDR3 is TGTGCCATCAGTGAGCGACAGGACAATGAGCAGTTCTTC.

This chain's CDR3 is CASRPGPAYNEQFF. CDR3 DNA: TGTGCCAGCAGACCGGGACCCGCTTACAATGAGCAGTTCTTC. The chain links TRBV7-2 to TRBJ2-1; D tentatively reads TRBD1 or TRBD2 (5 bases each). The CDR3 is made up of 14 amino acids. The V and J ends lost 6 bases and 4 bases respectively, with 13 bases between them. Germline lookup yields CDR1 SGHTA and CDR2 FQGNSA.

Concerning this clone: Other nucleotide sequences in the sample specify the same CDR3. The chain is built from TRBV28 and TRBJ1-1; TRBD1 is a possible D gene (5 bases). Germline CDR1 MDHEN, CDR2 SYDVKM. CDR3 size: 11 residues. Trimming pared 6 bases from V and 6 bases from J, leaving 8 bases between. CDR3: CASRGRPEAFF. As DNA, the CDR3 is TGTGCCAGCAGGGGGCGTCCTGAAGCTTTCTTT.

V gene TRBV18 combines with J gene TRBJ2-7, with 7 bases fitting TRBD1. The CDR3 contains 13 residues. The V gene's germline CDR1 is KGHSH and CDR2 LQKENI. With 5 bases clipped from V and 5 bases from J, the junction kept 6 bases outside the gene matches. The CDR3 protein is CASSGDRPNEQYF. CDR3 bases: TGTGCCAGCTCAGGGGACAGACCTAACGAGCAGTACTTC.

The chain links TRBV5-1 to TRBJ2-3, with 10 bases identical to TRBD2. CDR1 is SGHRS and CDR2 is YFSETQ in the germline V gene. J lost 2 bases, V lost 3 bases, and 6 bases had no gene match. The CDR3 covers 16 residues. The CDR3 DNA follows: TGCGCCAGCAGCTCCCAAGCGGGAGGGACCACAGATACGCAGTATTTT. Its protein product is CASSSQAGGTTDTQYF.

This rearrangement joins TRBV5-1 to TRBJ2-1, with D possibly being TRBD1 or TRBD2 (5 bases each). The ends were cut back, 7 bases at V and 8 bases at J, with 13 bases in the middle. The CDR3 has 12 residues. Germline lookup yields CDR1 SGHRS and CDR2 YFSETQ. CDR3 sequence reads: CASSGTYHEQFF. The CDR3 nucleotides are TGCGCCAGCTCCGGGACGTATCATGAGCAGTTCTTC.

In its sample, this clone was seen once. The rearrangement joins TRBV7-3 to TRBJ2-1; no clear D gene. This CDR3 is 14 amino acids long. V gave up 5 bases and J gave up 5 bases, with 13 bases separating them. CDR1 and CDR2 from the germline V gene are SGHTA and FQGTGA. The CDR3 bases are TGTGCCAGCAGCCTTACTGGAACGAACAATGAGCAGTTCTTC. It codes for CASSLTGTNNEQFF.

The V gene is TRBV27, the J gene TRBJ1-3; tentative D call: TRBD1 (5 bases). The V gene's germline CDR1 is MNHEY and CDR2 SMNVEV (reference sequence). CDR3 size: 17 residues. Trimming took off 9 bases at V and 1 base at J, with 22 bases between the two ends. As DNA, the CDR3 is TGTGCCAGTTGGGACGCGAGGGGCGGCCGTTCTGGAAACACCATATATTTT. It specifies CASWDARGGRSGNTIYF.

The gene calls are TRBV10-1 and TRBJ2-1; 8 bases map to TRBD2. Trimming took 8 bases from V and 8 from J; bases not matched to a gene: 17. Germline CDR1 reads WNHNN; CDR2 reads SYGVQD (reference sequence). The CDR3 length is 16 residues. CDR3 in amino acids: CASGGGSGGVFDEQFF. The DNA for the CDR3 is TGCGCCAGCGGAGGTGGTTCGGGGGGGGTTTTTGATGAGCAGTTCTTC.

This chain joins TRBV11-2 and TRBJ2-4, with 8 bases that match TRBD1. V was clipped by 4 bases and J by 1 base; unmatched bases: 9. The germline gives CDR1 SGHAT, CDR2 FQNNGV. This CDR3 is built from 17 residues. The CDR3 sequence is CASSSSTGGRAKNIQYF. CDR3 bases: TGTGCCAGCAGCTCGAGTACAGGGGGACGGGCCAAAAACATTCAGTACTTC. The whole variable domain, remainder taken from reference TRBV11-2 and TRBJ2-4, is EAGVAQSPRYKIIEKRQSVAFWCNPISGHATLYWYQQILGQGPKLLIQFQNNGVVDDSQLPKDRFSAERLKGVDSTLKIQPAKLEDSAVYLCASSSSTGGRAKNIQYFGAGTRLSVL.

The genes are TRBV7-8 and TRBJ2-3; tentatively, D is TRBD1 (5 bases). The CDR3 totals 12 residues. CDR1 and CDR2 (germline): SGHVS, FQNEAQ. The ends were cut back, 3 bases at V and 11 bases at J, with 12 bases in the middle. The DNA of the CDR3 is TGTGCCAGCAGCTTCTTGGTAGGGGAGCAGTATTTT. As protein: CASSFLVGEQYF.